These 4 T cell receptor beta chains came from one sample sequenced in a study of OX40 agonist ivuxolimab in advanced cancers. Method: immunoSEQ multiplex PCR; TCRdb's copy keeps in-frame clones and lacks some. In the table there are 15,000 to 20,000 clones, 87% of which are singletons. The starting material was CD4+ or CD8+ T cells sorted from blood, obtained in a trial of the OX40 agonist ivuxolimab. Source of these receptors: an adult with an advanced solid tumor such as melanoma, head and neck, liver or kidney cancer.

This clone is labeled as medium-sized. The V call is TRBV9, the J call TRBJ1-1; the match to TRBD1 covers 7 bases. The CDR3 sequence is 12 residues long. The ends lost 7 bases at V and 1 base at J; junction bases unmatched: 1. Germline CDR1 is SGDLS and CDR2 is YYNGEE. As DNA, the CDR3 is TGTGCCAGCGGGACAGCGAACACTGAAGCTTTCTTT. Its protein is CASGTANTEAFF.

This chain joins TRBV19 and TRBJ2-2; 11 bases line up with TRBD1. Germline CDR1 and CDR2: LNHDA and SQIVND (reference sequence). The V and J ends lost 6 bases and 6 bases, in that order; junction bases with no gene match: 0. The CDR3 has 13 residues. CDR3 DNA sequence: TGTGCCAGTAGGGGACAGGGGGCCGGGGAGCTGTTTTTT. This gives the protein CASRGQGAGELFF.

The chain joins TRBV4-3 to TRBJ1-6; D is undetermined. CDR3 length equals 14 residues. Trimming cost V 1 base and J 11 bases, with 12 bases left between them. Germline V gene data show CDR1 as LGHNA and CDR2 as YSLEER. CDR3: CASSQAVTAAPLHF. The CDR3, as DNA: TGCGCCAGCAGCCAAGCTGTTACAGCGGCACCCCTCCACTTT.

This clone was counted between two and nine times. The rearrangement links TRBV10-3 to TRBJ2-1; no clear D gene. Germline V lookup: CDR1 ENHRY, CDR2 SYGVKD. The ends were cut back, 2 bases at V and 0 bases at J, with 2 bases in the middle. This CDR3 is built from 13 residues. This CDR3 is CAISESSYNEQFF. DNA for the CDR3: TGTGCCATCAGTGAGAGCTCCTACAATGAGCAGTTCTTC.